This TCR beta chain was recovered during a study of early T cells in non-severe SARS-CoV-2 infection. Study results and caveats: The VDJdb matching leaned toward anti-spike CD8 responses and overlooked private and CD4 specificities.

CDR3 size: 13 residues. Germline V gives CDR1 SGHTA, CDR2 FQGTGA. A single record per CDR3 protein comes from TCRdb applying MiXCR to the 5' RACE reads. This repertoire shows approximately 77,000 distinct CDR3 sequences, 5% found once; its top ten account for around 6.6%. There are many counts of this clonotype. Its antigen is as yet unknown. The junction departs from the called germline gene at one end, perhaps through a read error. The source is an adult who was a healthcare worker with PCR-confirmed SARS-CoV-2 infection or an uninfected control (not recorded which). The chain joins TRBV7-3 to TRBJ2-5; TRBD1 matches 7 bases. This material consisted of whole blood, taken at baseline. In DNA, the CDR3 is TGTGCCAGCAGCTTAGGGTTCGGGACAGTTATTTTCTTC. It specifies CASSLGFGTVIFF.